Listed here are 17 T cell receptor beta chains from one sample, sequenced in a study of blood T cell repertoires in COVID-19. Measured with immunoSEQ multiplex PCR; TCRdb has only the in-frame clones, and not every one. The data show fewer than 95,000 clones, about nine tenths seen once. Sequenced input: peripheral blood. These receptors were obtained from a male donor with acute or convalescent COVID-19.

This rearrangement joins TRBV5-1 to TRBJ2-7; 9 positions agree with TRBD2. This CDR3 contains 16 residues. Germline loops: CDR1 SGHRS, CDR2 YFSETQ. With V trimmed by 0 bases and J by 2 bases, 6 bases remained unmatched. This CDR3 is CASSLDSGGIPYEQYF. In DNA form, the CDR3 reads TGCGCCAGCAGCTTGGATAGCGGGGGAATCCCCTACGAGCAGTACTTC. Filled out from reference TRBV5-1 and TRBJ2-7, the complete variable domain reads KAGVTQTPRYLIKTRGQQVTLSCSPISGHRSVSWYQQTPGQGLQFLFEYFSETQRNKGNFPGRFSGRQFSNSRSEMNVSTLELGDSALYLCASSLDSGGIPYEQYFGPGTRLTVT.

This clone was seen only once. The genes are TRBV29-1 and TRBJ1-2; weak D call: TRBD1 (6 bases). The CDR3 has 15 residues. CDR1 and CDR2 (germline): SQVTM, ANQGSEA. V lost 5 bases to trimming and J lost 4 bases, with 20 bases between them. The CDR3 bases are TGCAGCGTTAAGATGACAGGCACTTTTTTCTATGGCTACACCTTC. Amino acid sequence: CSVKMTGTFFYGYTF.

V and J are TRBV18 and TRBJ1-4; tentative D call: TRBD1 (5 bases). CDR3 length: 16 residues. V was cut by 3 bases and J by 0 bases, with 11 bases left in between. CDR1 and CDR2 (germline): KGHSH, LQKENI. CDR3 coding DNA: TGTGCCAGCTCACCCTCCGGGACTGCAACTAATGAAAAACTGTTTTTT. Its protein is CASSPSGTATNEKLFF.

The chain couples TRBV18 to TRBJ1-1; 10 bases are shared with TRBD1. The germline V gene has CDR1 KGHSH and CDR2 LQKENI. The trim removed 3 bases at V and 1 base at J, leaving 5 bases unmatched. The CDR3 has 16 amino acids. In nucleotides, the CDR3 is TGTGCCAGCTCACCCGGACAGGGGGGGACGAACACTGAAGCTTTCTTT. It yields the protein CASSPGQGGTNTEAFF.

This chain links TRBV14 with TRBJ2-2; TRBD2 is a possible D gene (6 bases). V was clipped by 4 bases and J by 4 bases, with 16 bases between them. The CDR3 covers 16 residues. The germline CDR1 and CDR2 sequences are SGHDN and FVKESK. Written as DNA, the CDR3 is TGTGCCAGCAGCCGACTCCATGCCGGGGGCACCGGGGAGCTGTTTTTT. Translating gives CASSRLHAGGTGELFF.

V usage is TRBV19 and J usage is TRBJ2-7; D remains unclear. V gave up 4 bases and J gave up 2 bases, with 9 bases separating them. In germline, CDR1 is LNHDA, CDR2 SQIVND (reference sequence). This CDR3 contains 13 residues. The CDR3 loop is CASSTSFTYEQYF. The CDR3 DNA is TGTGCCAGTAGTACGAGTTTCACCTACGAGCAGTACTTC.

This clone was found a few times. The gene calls are TRBV14 and TRBJ1-2; D gene uncertain. Germline values: CDR1 SGHDN, CDR2 FVKESK. V was cut by 3 bases and J by 6 bases, with 11 bases left in between. This CDR3 has 13 amino acids. CDR3 sequence: CASSQRVYDGYTF. CDR3 DNA sequence: TGTGCCAGCAGCCAGAGGGTTTATGATGGCTACACCTTC.

J is TRBJ2-7 and V is TRBV5-6; TRBD2 might be the D (6 bases). Between the trimmed V and J ends, which lost 6 bases and 3 bases, there was a span of 19 bases. CDR1 SGHDT and CDR2 YYEEEE come from the germline V gene. The CDR3 spans 15 residues. The CDR3 coding sequence is TGTGCCAGCACGTGGAAGGCGGGGACCGGCTACGAGCAGTACTTC. This gives the protein CASTWKAGTGYEQYF.

This clone was seen a handful of times. The V and J genes are TRBV2 and TRBJ2-5, with 14 bases fitting TRBD2. The CDR3 is made up of 18 amino acids. Germline V gives CDR1 SNHLY, CDR2 FYNNEI. V lost 1 base, J lost 0 bases, and 4 bases stayed unmatched. CDR3 in amino acids: CASSEGRTSGGYQETQYF. CDR3 sequence (DNA): TGTGCCAGCAGTGAAGGGCGGACTAGCGGGGGGTACCAAGAGACCCAGTACTTC.

The chain links TRBV19 to TRBJ1-5; TRBD1 is a possible D gene (5 bases). The germline CDR1 and CDR2 sequences are LNHDA and SQIVND (reference sequence). The V end lost 4 bases, the J end lost 6 bases, and 16 bases lay between the germline ends. The CDR3 is 15 residues long. The CDR3 region has the DNA TGTGCCAGTAGTAGCCTACAGGTGGGTGGTCAGCCCCAGCATTTT. It codes for CASSSLQVGGQPQHF. The full variable domain, with the rest looked up from reference TRBV19 and TRBJ1-5, is DGGITQSPKYLFRKEGQNVTLSCEQNLNHDAMYWYRQDPGQGLRLIYYSQIVNDFQKGDIAEGYSVSREKKESFPLTVTSAQKNPTAFYLCASSSLQVGGQPQHFGDGTRLSIL.

This clone has more than one count but fewer than ten. This chain links TRBV27 with TRBJ2-7; 8 bases align to TRBD2. CDR1 and CDR2 (germline): MNHEY, SMNVEV (reference sequence). J lost 3 bases, V lost 6 bases, and 4 bases had no gene match. CDR3 length: 13 amino acids. The CDR3 DNA follows: TGTGCCAGCAGCCCGGGGGGGCACTACGAGCAGTACTTC. This codes for CASSPGGHYEQYF.

The chain has TRBV12-3 or TRBV12-4 and TRBJ1-1; D is possibly TRBD1 (6 bases). The V gene lost 6 bases and the J gene lost 8 bases, with 13 bases spanning the gap. The length of the CDR3 is 12 residues. CDR3 coding DNA: TGTGCCAGCAGACTAACGGACAGAGAAGCTTTCTTT. It translates to CASRLTDREAFF.

The V call is TRBV30, the J call TRBJ1-6; D gene ambiguous. This CDR3 is 17 amino acids long. The V end was cut by 2 bases, the J end by 1 base, with 15 bases between. Germline V gene lookup returns CDR1 GTSNPN and CDR2 SVGIG (reference sequence). The CDR3 protein is CAWSSSALGSYNSPLHF. The CDR3 nucleotides read TGTGCCTGGAGTAGTAGCGCGTTGGGGTCCTATAATTCACCCCTCCACTTT. Supplemented by reference TRBV30 and TRBJ1-6, the full variable domain reads SQTIHQWPATLVQPVGSPLSLECTVEGTSNPNLYWYRQAAGRGLQLLFYSVGIGQISSEVPQNLSASRPQDRQFILSSKKLLLSDSGFYLCAWSSSALGSYNSPLHFGNGTRLTVT.

The table lists this clone with a few counts. This chain connects TRBV6-5 to TRBJ1-1; D is ambiguous. CDR3 length: 16 amino acids. Germline V CDR1 and CDR2: MNHEY, SVGAGI. Trimming left V 0 bases short and J 4 bases short, with 15 bases between. DNA for the CDR3: TGTGCCAGCAGTTACTCGATTCGGGTTACCAGCACTGAAGCTTTCTTT. Translation: CASSYSIRVTSTEAFF.

The genes are TRBV5-4 and TRBJ2-7; 9 positions agree with TRBD1. J was trimmed by 6 bases and V by 4 bases; bases with no gene match: 5. The CDR3 has 13 residues. CDR1 SGHNT and CDR2 YYREEE come from the germline V gene (reference sequence). In DNA form, the CDR3 reads TGTGCCAGCAGCAGGGACAGGGAGGCCGAGCAGTACTTC. Its translation: CASSRDREAEQYF.

The rearrangement links TRBV6-5 to TRBJ1-1, with unresolved D. Germline CDR1 is MNHEY and CDR2 is SVGAGI. Trimming stripped 7 bases from V and 8 bases from J, with 17 bases between. The CDR3 is made up of 13 amino acids. The CDR3 protein is CASNPPGVGEAFF. CDR3 nucleotides: TGTGCCAGCAACCCCCCCGGGGTAGGGGAAGCTTTCTTT.

This clone was seen once. CDR3 nucleotide sequence: TGCGCCAGCAGCCCGGGACAGGAGCTAGATACGCAGTATTTT. As protein: CASSPGQELDTQYF. The chain joins TRBV5-1 to TRBJ2-3; 8 bases align to TRBD1. CDR1 and CDR2 from the germline V gene are SGHRS and YFSETQ. V lost 4 bases, J lost 5 bases, and 6 bases stayed unmatched. This CDR3 has 14 amino acids.